The 28 T cell receptor beta chains below were found in one sample sequenced in a study. TCRdb called the RT-PCR reads again in MiXCR, with one record for every CDR3 protein. The repertoire holds 550,000 to 750,000 distinct CDR3 sequences, 11% to 15% seen once, with roughly 3.9% in the top ten. The sequencing input was memory CD4+ T cells from blood. The receptors stem from a female donor in good health, serving as a healthy control.

This clonotype was observed at least ten times. This chain connects TRBV5-1 to TRBJ2-3, with D possibly being TRBD1 (6 bases). Germline V gene lookup returns CDR1 SGHRS and CDR2 YFSETQ. The CDR3 totals 16 residues. V was cut by 0 bases and J by 2 bases, with 13 bases left in between. The CDR3 DNA is TGCGCCAGCAGCTTGGTTCAGGGACATCCCACAGATACGCAGTATTTT. This sequence encodes CASSLVQGHPTDTQYF.

Ten or more counts support this clonotype. V gene TRBV5-5 combines with J gene TRBJ2-1; 8 positions agree with TRBD2. The V segment lost 0 bases and the J segment 9 bases; nucleotides outside the gene matches: 8. Germline CDR1 reads SGHKS; CDR2 reads YYEKEE (reference sequence). The CDR3 contains 15 residues. The CDR3 nucleotides are TGTGCCAGCAGCTTGGGACTAGCGCCCACGTCTGAGCAGTTCTTC. Translation gives CASSLGLAPTSEQFF.

In this sample, this clonotype turned up once. V gene TRBV19 combines with J gene TRBJ2-7; D gene ambiguous. Germline V gene lookup returns CDR1 LNHDA and CDR2 SQIVND (reference sequence). Trimming removed 3 bases from V and 7 bases from J, with 10 bases in between. The CDR3 is 12 amino acids. CDR3 nucleotides: TGTGCCAGTAGTATTTCAGCCGGAGAGCAGTACTTC. Protein: CASSISAGEQYF.

The sample holds a few counts of this clonotype. J is TRBJ1-1 and V is TRBV6-1; maybe TRBD1 (5 bases). Germline values: CDR1 MNHNS, CDR2 SASEGT. V lost 8 bases and J lost 1, with 11 bases in between. This CDR3 has 13 residues. CDR3 sequence: CASRSDRNTEAFF. CDR3 sequence (DNA): TGTGCCAGCCGATCCGACAGGAACACTGAAGCTTTCTTT.

This clonotype was seen a few times. This rearrangement joins TRBV6-1 to TRBJ1-5, with 9 bases lining up with TRBD1. CDR1 MNHNS and CDR2 SASEGT come from the germline V gene. The CDR3 is 15 amino acids. After removal of 4 bases from V and 4 bases from J, the junction contained 5 bases not matched to a gene. The chain's CDR3 is CASSGGTGLNQPQHF. CDR3 DNA sequence: TGTGCCAGCAGTGGGGGGACAGGGTTAAATCAGCCCCAGCATTTT.

The J gene is TRBJ1-1, the V gene TRBV18, with D perhaps TRBD1 (5 bases). The CDR3 runs to 15 residues. The germline V and J ends were trimmed by 3 bases and 0 bases, with 11 bases remaining between them. Looked up from germline, CDR1 is KGHSH and CDR2 is LQKENI. The chain's CDR3 is CASSPVGGVNTEAFF. The CDR3 region has the DNA TGTGCCAGCTCACCTGTGGGGGGGGTGAACACTGAAGCTTTCTTT.

The chain combines TRBV15 with TRBJ2-1; 10 bases align to TRBD2. Trimming removed 0 bases from V and 7 bases from J; junction bases left unmatched: 12. Germline V lookup: CDR1 LNHNV, CDR2 YYDKDF (reference sequence). There are 18 residues in the CDR3. In DNA form, the CDR3 reads TGTGCCACCAGCAGAGATCCCCCGAGCGGGAGGGTTATGAATGAGCAGTTCTTC. Translation: CATSRDPPSGRVMNEQFF. Full variable domain (missing parts from reference TRBV15 and TRBJ2-1): DAMVIQNPRYQVTQFGKPVTLSCSQTLNHNVMYWYQQKSSQAPKLLFHYYDKDFNNEADTPDNFQSRRPNTSFCFLDIRSPGLGDTAMYLCATSRDPPSGRVMNEQFFGPGTRLTVL.

This clonotype turned up a few times. The gene calls are TRBV27 and TRBJ2-5; no firm D call. The CDR3 extends over 14 amino acids. With 1 base removed from V and 1 base from J, the gap between germline ends came to 7 bases. In germline, CDR1 is MNHEY, CDR2 SMNVEV (reference sequence). In nucleotides, the CDR3 is TGTGCCAGCAGTTTATTTACAGTCCAAGAGACCCAGTACTTC. Protein product: CASSLFTVQETQYF.

The table lists this clonotype with a few counts. CDR3 DNA: TGTGCCAGCAGGCGACTCATGGAGCAGTTCTTC. It translates to CASRRLMEQFF. V and J are TRBV12-3 or TRBV12-4 and TRBJ2-1; D is uncertain. Trimming took 6 bases from V and 10 from J, leaving 10 bases between them. The CDR3 length is 11 residues.

This clonotype was recorded many times. This chain joins TRBV12-3 or TRBV12-4 and TRBJ1-1; 10 nucleotides align to TRBD1. V lost 8 bases and J lost 1; bases outside the gene matches: 10. The CDR3 covers 16 residues. The CDR3, as DNA: TGTGCCAGCGGGGACAGGGGCGCGTTGTGGAACACTGAAGCTTTCTTT. This codes for CASGDRGALWNTEAFF.

This clonotype showed up many times. This rearrangement joins TRBV7-9 to TRBJ1-5; D gene ambiguous. V shed 1 base and J shed 0 bases, with 7 bases lying between them. The CDR3 covers 15 residues. The germline gives CDR1 SEHNR, CDR2 FQNEAQ (reference sequence). CDR3 bases: TGTGCCAGCAGCTTAGACGGGAGTAGCAATCAGCCCCAGCATTTT. This gives the protein CASSLDGSSNQPQHF. Using reference TRBV7-9 and TRBJ1-5 for the parts outside the CDR3, the full variable domain is DTGVSQNPRHKITKRGQNVTFRCDPISEHNRLYWYRQTLGQGPEFLTYFQNEAQLEKSRLLSDRFSAERPKGSFSTLEIQRTEQGDSAMYLCASSLDGSSNQPQHFGDGTRLSIL.

V usage is TRBV20-1 and J usage is TRBJ1-3; D unclear. This CDR3 contains 14 residues. V was clipped by 2 bases and J by 4 bases, with 12 bases between them. Germline CDR1 reads DFQATT; CDR2 reads SNEGSKA (reference sequence). CDR3 in DNA: TGCAGTGCTAGAATGTACGGATTGGGAAACACCATATATTTT. It yields the protein CSARMYGLGNTIYF.

This clonotype was counted between two and nine times. The chain joins TRBV7-3 to TRBJ2-1; D not certain. Per the germline V gene, CDR1 is SGHTA and CDR2 is FQGTGA. The CDR3 totals 13 residues. V lost 5 bases, J lost 6 bases, and 11 bases lay in between. This CDR3 reads CASSIARSNEQFF. CDR3 sequence (DNA): TGTGCCAGCAGCATCGCCCGGAGCAATGAGCAGTTCTTC.

This clonotype was detected ten times or more. The rearrangement links TRBV6-5 to TRBJ1-1; D ambiguous. The CDR3 has 15 amino acids. CDR1 and CDR2 from the germline V gene are MNHEY and SVGAGI. Trimming took off 2 bases at V and 3 bases at J, with 13 bases between the two ends. The CDR3 bases are TGTGCCAGCAGTTACGGCGGCGGATTGTACACTGAAGCTTTCTTT. Encoded protein: CASSYGGGLYTEAFF.

There are many counts of this clonotype. V usage is TRBV27 and J usage is TRBJ1-6; D remains unclear. V was shortened by 5 bases and J by 4 bases, with 6 bases between the two germline ends. Germline CDR1 MNHEY, CDR2 SMNVEV (reference sequence). The CDR3 length is 13 residues. Written as DNA, the CDR3 is TGTGCCAGCAGTACGGGTTATAATTCACCCCTCCACTTT. Amino acids: CASSTGYNSPLHF.

The genes are TRBV20-1 and TRBJ2-7; 12 nucleotides align to TRBD1. The CDR3 is made up of 15 amino acids. Per the germline V gene, CDR1 is DFQATT and CDR2 is SNEGSKA (reference sequence). Trimming cost V 4 bases and J 4 bases; bases outside gene matches: 8. The chain's CDR3 is CSANDRDRGLYEQYF. In DNA, the CDR3 is TGCAGTGCTAACGACCGGGACAGGGGGCTATACGAGCAGTACTTC.

Ten or more counts support this clonotype. V is TRBV20-1 and J is TRBJ1-2, with TRBD1 as a possible D gene (5 bases). The germline CDR1 and CDR2 sequences are DFQATT and SNEGSKA (reference sequence). CDR3 size: 14 residues. V was clipped by 3 bases and J by 8 bases, with 19 bases between them. The DNA of the CDR3 is TGCAGTGCTAGGGTCCAGGGCTGGGAAAGAGGCTACACCTTC. Amino acid sequence: CSARVQGWERGYTF.

The chain has TRBV10-3 and TRBJ2-1; 10 nucleotides align to TRBD2. Germline values: CDR1 ENHRY, CDR2 SYGVKD. The CDR3 covers 16 residues. Unmatched junction bases numbered 7, after V lost 2 bases and J lost 6 bases. The CDR3 DNA sequence: TGTGCCATCAGTGAGGGGTTAGCGGGAGGACCCAATGAGCAGTTCTTC. Translating gives CAISEGLAGGPNEQFF.

This clonotype was counted between two and nine times. This chain joins TRBV7-2 and TRBJ1-5; 7 nucleotides agree with TRBD1. There are 14 residues in the CDR3. V was clipped by 5 bases and J by 7 bases; unmatched bases: 8. Germline loops: CDR1 SGHTA, CDR2 FQGNSA. The CDR3 DNA sequence: TGTGCCAGCAGCCAAGGGGGCTTCAACCAGCCCCAGCATTTT. Protein product: CASSQGGFNQPQHF.

The V call is TRBV6-5, the J call TRBJ2-2; D unclear. Germline V gives CDR1 MNHEY, CDR2 SVGAGI. This CDR3 comprises 13 residues. The V end lost 8 bases, the J end lost 0 bases, and 7 bases lay between the germline ends. The CDR3: CASEQPNTGELFF. The CDR3 DNA sequence: TGTGCCAGCGAACAACCGAACACCGGGGAGCTGTTTTTT.

This clonotype occurred a few times. CDR3 in DNA: TGCGCCAGCAGCTTGGCCGCGGACTCTGGGGCCAACGTCCTGACTTTC. Translating it yields CASSLAADSGANVLTF. This chain connects TRBV5-1 to TRBJ2-6; D is unclear. V lost 0 bases and J lost 0, with 7 bases in between. The germline V gene encodes CDR1 SGHRS and CDR2 YFSETQ. CDR3 length equals 16 residues.

This clonotype was counted at least ten times. DNA of the CDR3: TGTGCCAGCAGCCGGGACCTGGAAGGCACTGAAGCTTTCTTT. Protein product: CASSRDLEGTEAFF. The J gene is TRBJ1-1, the V gene TRBV6-5; D is possibly TRBD1 (5 bases). The CDR3 sequence is 14 residues long. Deletions cut 6 bases from V and 4 bases from J, with 15 bases between. The V gene's germline CDR1 is MNHEY and CDR2 SVGAGI.

The sample holds many counts of this clonotype. The rearrangement joins TRBV5-1 to TRBJ2-1; weak D call: TRBD1 (6 bases). Between the trimmed V and J ends, which lost 1 base and 5 bases, there was a span of 10 bases. Per the germline V gene, CDR1 is SGHRS and CDR2 is YFSETQ. This CDR3 region has 14 residues. CDR3 coding DNA: TGCGCCAGCAGCTTGTCAGGGGCAAACAATGAGCAGTTCTTC. Its protein product is CASSLSGANNEQFF. Full variable domain (missing parts from reference TRBV5-1 and TRBJ2-1): KAGVTQTPRYLIKTRGQQVTLSCSPISGHRSVSWYQQTPGQGLQFLFEYFSETQRNKGNFPGRFSGRQFSNSRSEMNVSTLELGDSALYLCASSLSGANNEQFFGPGTRLTVL.

This clonotype was seen at least ten times. V is TRBV29-1 and J is TRBJ1-2; 9 positions agree with TRBD1. Germline V lookup: CDR1 SQVTM, CDR2 ANQGSEA. V gave up 5 bases and J gave up 3 bases; unmatched junction bases: 19. This CDR3 comprises 18 residues. The CDR3 here is CSVLLRDRENRRDYGYTF. In nucleotides, the CDR3 is TGCAGCGTTCTGCTCCGGGACAGGGAAAACCGGAGGGACTATGGCTACACCTTC.

This chain links TRBV6-1 with TRBJ2-6; D perhaps matches TRBD1 (7 bases). Germline V gives CDR1 MNHNS, CDR2 SASEGT. The CDR3 spans 15 residues. With 6 bases removed from V and 3 bases from J, the gap between germline ends came to 12 bases. CDR3 nucleotide sequence: TGTGCCAGCAGGGAGGGGGCAAATGGGGCCAACGTCCTGACTTTC. Translating it yields CASREGANGANVLTF.

This clonotype was recorded many times. The chain links TRBV7-2 to TRBJ2-1; the D is unclear. The germline gives CDR1 SGHTA, CDR2 FQGNSA. V was trimmed by 5 bases and J by 0 bases, leaving 8 bases between them. The CDR3 contains 14 residues. The CDR3 protein is CASSPDFSYNEQFF. CDR3 nucleotides: TGTGCCAGCAGCCCCGACTTCTCCTACAATGAGCAGTTCTTC.

In its sample, this clonotype was seen once. This chain connects TRBV15 to TRBJ1-2; TRBD1 aligns across 9 bases. The CDR3 runs to 14 residues. Germline V lookup: CDR1 LNHNV, CDR2 YYDKDF (reference sequence). Trimming at V came to 1 base and at J to 7 bases, leaving 4 bases not matched to a gene. The CDR3 sequence: CATSRVPGQGGYTF. The CDR3 nucleotides read TGTGCCACCAGCAGAGTCCCGGGACAGGGTGGCTACACCTTC.

This clonotype occurred a few times. This sequence joins TRBV5-1 and TRBJ2-5; no reliable D call. V was trimmed by 4 bases and J by 5 bases, leaving 9 bases between them. The CDR3 spans 12 residues. CDR1 and CDR2 from the germline V gene are SGHRS and YFSETQ. CDR3 nucleotide sequence: TGCGCCAGCAGCCCCCCAGCGGAGACCCAGTACTTC. Protein sequence: CASSPPAETQYF.